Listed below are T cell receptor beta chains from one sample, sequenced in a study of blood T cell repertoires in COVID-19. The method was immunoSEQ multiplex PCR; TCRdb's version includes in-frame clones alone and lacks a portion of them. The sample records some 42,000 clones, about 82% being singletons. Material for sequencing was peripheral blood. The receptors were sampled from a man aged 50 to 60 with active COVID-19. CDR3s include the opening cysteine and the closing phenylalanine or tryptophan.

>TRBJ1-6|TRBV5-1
CASTLGDRGNSPLHF
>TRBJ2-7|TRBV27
CASSLSPGKVYEQYF
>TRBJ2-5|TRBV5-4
CASSFGLAGGPETQYF
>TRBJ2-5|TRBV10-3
CAISLSGAAETQYF
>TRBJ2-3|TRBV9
CASSVAGTSADTQYF
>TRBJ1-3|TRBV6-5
CASSFVRDSGNTIYF
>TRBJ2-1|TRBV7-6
CASSFTSGGWDEQFF
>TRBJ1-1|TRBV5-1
CASSLGPRGLGTEAFF
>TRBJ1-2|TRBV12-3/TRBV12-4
CASSLRQRYGYTF
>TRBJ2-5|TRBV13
CASSSMTEQETQYF
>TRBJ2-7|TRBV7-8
CASSLRQGRDEQYF
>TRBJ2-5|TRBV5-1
CASSLAGAGGTAQYF